This T cell receptor (beta chain) derives from a study of identical twins. Comment on this clonotype: The antigen is undetermined.

The study, taken as a whole, reports: Modeled out-of-frame TCR alpha sharing in monozygotic twins fell below observed levels.

Among all donors, each was a healthy Caucasian. Unique molecular identifiers were present on the cDNA, and a universal primer site came from template switching. Using its own MiXCR run on the 5' RACE reads, TCRdb lists one record per CDR3 protein. The profile shows approximately 190,000 distinct CDR3 sequences, less than 20% of them singletons. The sample also formed part of further work on T cells expressing NK-cell markers.

The sample was CD8+ T cells sorted from blood. This clonotype was sampled from a woman between 18 and 29 years old in good health.

CDR3 nucleotide sequence: TGTGCCAGCAGTCCGGCGTGGACAGGGTACAGCTACACCTTC. Its protein product is CASSPAWTGYSYTF. The genes are TRBV27 and TRBJ1-2; 8 bases fit TRBD1. V dropped 5 bases and J dropped 9; count of bases not matched to a gene: 11. Germline lookup yields CDR1 MNHEY and CDR2 SMNVEV (reference sequence). The CDR3 totals 14 residues.